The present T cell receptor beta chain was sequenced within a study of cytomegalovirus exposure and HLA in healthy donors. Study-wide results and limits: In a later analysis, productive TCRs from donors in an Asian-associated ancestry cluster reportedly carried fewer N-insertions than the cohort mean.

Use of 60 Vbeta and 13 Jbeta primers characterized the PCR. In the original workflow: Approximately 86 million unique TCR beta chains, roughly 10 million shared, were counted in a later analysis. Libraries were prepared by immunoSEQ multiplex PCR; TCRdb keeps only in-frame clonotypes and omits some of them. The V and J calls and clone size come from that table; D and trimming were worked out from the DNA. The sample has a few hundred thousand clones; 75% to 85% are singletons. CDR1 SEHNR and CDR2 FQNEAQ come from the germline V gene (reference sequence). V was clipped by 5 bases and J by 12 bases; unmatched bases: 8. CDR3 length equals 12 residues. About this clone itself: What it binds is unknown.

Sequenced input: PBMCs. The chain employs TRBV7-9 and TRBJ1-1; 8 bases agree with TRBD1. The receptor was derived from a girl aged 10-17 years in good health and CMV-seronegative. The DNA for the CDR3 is TGTGCCAGCAGCATCGGACAGGGCGCACCTTTCTTT. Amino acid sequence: CASSIGQGAPFF.